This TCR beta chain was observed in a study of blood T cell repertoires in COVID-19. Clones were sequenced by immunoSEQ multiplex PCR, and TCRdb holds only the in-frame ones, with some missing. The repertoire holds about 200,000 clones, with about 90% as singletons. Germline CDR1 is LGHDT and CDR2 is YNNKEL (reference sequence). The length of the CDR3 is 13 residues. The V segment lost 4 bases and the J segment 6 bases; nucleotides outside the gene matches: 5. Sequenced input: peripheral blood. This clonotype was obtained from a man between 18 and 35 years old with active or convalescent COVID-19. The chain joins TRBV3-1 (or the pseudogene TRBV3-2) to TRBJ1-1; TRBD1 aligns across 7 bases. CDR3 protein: CASSLQGGSEAFF. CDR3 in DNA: TGTGCCAGCAGCCTACAAGGGGGCTCTGAAGCTTTCTTT.